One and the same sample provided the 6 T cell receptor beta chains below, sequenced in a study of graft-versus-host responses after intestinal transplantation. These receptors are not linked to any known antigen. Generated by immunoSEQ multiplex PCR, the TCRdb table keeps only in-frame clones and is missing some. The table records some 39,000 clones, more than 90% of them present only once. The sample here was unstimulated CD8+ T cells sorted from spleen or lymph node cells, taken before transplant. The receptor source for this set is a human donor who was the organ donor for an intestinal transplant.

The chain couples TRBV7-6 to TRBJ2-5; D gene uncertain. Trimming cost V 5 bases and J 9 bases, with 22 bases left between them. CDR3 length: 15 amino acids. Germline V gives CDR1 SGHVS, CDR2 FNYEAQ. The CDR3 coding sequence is TGTGCCAGCAGCATAAACACTGCCAAAGACGCGTCCCAGTACTTC. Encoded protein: CASSINTAKDASQYF.

CDR3 region: CASSLPSSTDTQYF. The CDR3 nucleotides read TGTGCCAGCAGTTTACCTTCTAGCACAGATACGCAGTATTTT. The gene calls are TRBV27 and TRBJ2-3; D call uncertain. Looked up from germline, CDR1 is MNHEY and CDR2 is SMNVEV (reference sequence). This CDR3 contains 14 residues. Between the trimmed V and J ends, which lost 2 bases and 0 bases, there was a span of 6 bases.

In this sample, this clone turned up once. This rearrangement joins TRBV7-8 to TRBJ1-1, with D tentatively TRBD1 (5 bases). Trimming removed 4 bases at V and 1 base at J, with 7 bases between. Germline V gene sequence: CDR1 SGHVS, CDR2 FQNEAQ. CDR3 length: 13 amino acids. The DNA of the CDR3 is TGTGCCAGCAGCTATGGGGGGAACACTGAAGCTTTCTTT. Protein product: CASSYGGNTEAFF.

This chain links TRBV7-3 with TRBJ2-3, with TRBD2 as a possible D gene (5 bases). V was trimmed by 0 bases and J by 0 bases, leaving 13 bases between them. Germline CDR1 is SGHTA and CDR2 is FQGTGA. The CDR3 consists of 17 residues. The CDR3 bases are TGTGCCAGCAGCTTAACCCGTCGAGGGATTAGCACAGATACGCAGTATTTT. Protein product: CASSLTRRGISTDTQYF.

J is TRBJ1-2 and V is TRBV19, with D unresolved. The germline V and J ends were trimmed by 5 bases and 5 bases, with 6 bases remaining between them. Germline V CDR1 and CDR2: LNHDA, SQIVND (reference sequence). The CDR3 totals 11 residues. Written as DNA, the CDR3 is TGTGCCAGTAGTGGGAAGTATGGCTACACCTTC. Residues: CASSGKYGYTF.

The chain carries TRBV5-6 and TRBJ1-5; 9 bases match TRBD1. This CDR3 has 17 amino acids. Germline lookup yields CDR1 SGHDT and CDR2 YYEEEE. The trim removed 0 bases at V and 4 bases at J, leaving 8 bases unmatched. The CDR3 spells CASSLAGQGLSNQPQHF. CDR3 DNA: TGTGCCAGCAGCTTGGCGGGACAGGGTTTATCAAATCAGCCCCAGCATTTT.